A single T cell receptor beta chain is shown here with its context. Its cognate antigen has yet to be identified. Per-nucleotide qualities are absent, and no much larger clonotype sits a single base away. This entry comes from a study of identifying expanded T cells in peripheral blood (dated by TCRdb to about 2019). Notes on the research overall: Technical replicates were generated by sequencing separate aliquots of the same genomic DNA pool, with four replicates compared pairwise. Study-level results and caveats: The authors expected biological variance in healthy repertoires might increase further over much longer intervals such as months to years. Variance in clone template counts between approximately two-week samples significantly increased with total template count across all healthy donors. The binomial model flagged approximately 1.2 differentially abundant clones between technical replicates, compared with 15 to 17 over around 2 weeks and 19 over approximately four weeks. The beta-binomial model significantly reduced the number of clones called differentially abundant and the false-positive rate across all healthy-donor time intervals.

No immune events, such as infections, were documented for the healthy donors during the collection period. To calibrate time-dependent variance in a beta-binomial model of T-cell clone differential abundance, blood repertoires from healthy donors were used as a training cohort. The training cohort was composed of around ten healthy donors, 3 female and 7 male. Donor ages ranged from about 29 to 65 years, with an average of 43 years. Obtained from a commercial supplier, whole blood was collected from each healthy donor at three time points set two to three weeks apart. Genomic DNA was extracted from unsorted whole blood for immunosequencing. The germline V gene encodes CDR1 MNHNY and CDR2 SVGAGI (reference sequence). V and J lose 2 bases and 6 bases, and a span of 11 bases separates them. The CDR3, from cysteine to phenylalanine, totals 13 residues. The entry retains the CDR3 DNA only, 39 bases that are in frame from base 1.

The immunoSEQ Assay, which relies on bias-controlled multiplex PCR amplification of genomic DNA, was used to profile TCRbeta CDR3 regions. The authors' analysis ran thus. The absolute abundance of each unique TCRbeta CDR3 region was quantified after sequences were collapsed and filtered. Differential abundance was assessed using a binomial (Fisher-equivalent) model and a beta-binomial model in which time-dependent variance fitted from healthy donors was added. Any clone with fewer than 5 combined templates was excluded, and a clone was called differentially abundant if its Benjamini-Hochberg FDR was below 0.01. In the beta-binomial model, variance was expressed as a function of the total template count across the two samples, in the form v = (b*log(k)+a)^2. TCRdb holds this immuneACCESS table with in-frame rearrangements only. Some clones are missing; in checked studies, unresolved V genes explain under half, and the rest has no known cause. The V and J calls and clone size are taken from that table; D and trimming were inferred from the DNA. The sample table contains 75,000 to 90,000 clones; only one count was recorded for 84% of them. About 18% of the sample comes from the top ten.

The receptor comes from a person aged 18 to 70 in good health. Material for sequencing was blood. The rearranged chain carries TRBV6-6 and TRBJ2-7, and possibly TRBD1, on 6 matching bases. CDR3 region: CASSYLQGTEQYF. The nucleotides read TGTGCCAGCAGTTACCTGCAGGGGACCGAGCAGTACTTC.